Below are 30 T cell receptor beta chains sequenced from a single sample in a study of technical replicates of blood from a handful of donors (dated by TCRdb to 2016 to 2017). Library preparation employed the immunoSEQ multiplex PCR assay. TCRdb retrieved this table from immuneACCESS and kept in-frame rearrangements only. Not all clones are present; in checked studies, unresolved V genes account for under half, and no reason is known for the remainder. The sample table holds under 70,000 clones, of which roughly 92% were seen once. The leading ten clones occupy over 4% of the sample. Sequencing input: PBMCs. The receptors come from a human donor in good health. Some clones in this sample may be carry-over from other donors' samples.

The V gene is TRBV6-1, the J gene TRBJ1-1; 9 bases fit TRBD1. CDR1 is MNHNS, CDR2 SASEGT, per germline. CDR3 size: 12 residues. V was clipped by 10 bases and J by 11 bases; unmatched bases: 11. CDR3: CAIQPGQGSAFF. The CDR3 nucleotides are TGTGCCATACAACCGGGACAGGGTTCGGCTTTCTTT.

This chain connects TRBV7-2 to TRBJ2-1; tentative D call: TRBD2 (5 bases). The CDR3 contains 14 residues. The ends were cut back, 0 bases at V and 6 bases at J, with 9 bases in the middle. CDR1 is SGHTA and CDR2 is FQGNSA in the germline V gene. This chain's CDR3 is CASSLARTGNEQFF. The CDR3 nucleotides are TGTGCCAGCAGCTTAGCGAGGACTGGCAATGAGCAGTTCTTC.

This clone was picked up one time. The rearrangement uses TRBV7-3 and TRBJ2-4; 8 positions agree with TRBD1. The CDR3 runs 21 residues. Trimming took 1 base from V and 0 from J; bases not matched to a gene: 17. Germline V gene sequence: CDR1 SGHTA, CDR2 FQGTGA. This CDR3 reads CASSLIGTGKTSDLAKNIQYF. CDR3 bases: TGTGCCAGCAGCTTAATCGGGACAGGCAAAACCTCGGACCTAGCCAAAAACATTCAGTACTTC.

The CDR3 nucleotides read TGTGCCAGCAGCCAAGACCTACCCACAGATACGCAGTATTTT. This translates into CASSQDLPTDTQYF. The chain links TRBV14 to TRBJ2-3; D gene ambiguous. Trimming stripped 0 bases from V and 2 bases from J, with 6 bases between. Germline V CDR1 and CDR2: SGHDN, FVKESK. This CDR3 is built from 14 residues.

The V and J genes are TRBV4-2 and TRBJ2-5; 7 bases map to TRBD2. Germline V gene lookup returns CDR1 LGHNA and CDR2 YNFKEQ. Trimming cost V 0 bases and J 9 bases; bases outside gene matches: 7. CDR3 length: 14 residues. CDR3 DNA sequence: TGTGCCAGCAGCCAAGATAGACTAGCATTTGCCCAGTACTTC. Protein product: CASSQDRLAFAQYF.

The rearrangement links TRBV5-4 to TRBJ1-2; 7 positions agree with TRBD1. V shed 0 bases and J 8 bases; nucleotides not matched to a gene: 7. There are 14 residues in the CDR3. Germline loops: CDR1 SGHNT, CDR2 YYREEE (reference sequence). The CDR3 is CASSLGTGSWGYTF. The DNA of the CDR3 is TGTGCCAGCAGCTTGGGGACAGGATCTTGGGGCTACACCTTC.

This chain joins TRBV2 and TRBJ2-1; D remains ambiguous. CDR3 length: 12 amino acids. Germline V gives CDR1 SNHLY, CDR2 FYNNEI. The ends were cut back, 7 bases at V and 7 bases at J, with 11 bases in the middle. The DNA of the CDR3 is TGTGCCAGCAACTCAGCAGCGAATGAGCAGTTCTTC. Translated: CASNSAANEQFF.

The rearrangement links TRBV2 to TRBJ1-4; 10 positions match TRBD1. Germline V gene data show CDR1 as SNHLY and CDR2 as FYNNEI. The V gene end was trimmed by 7 bases and the J gene end by 10 bases; junction bases not matched to a gene: 21. CDR3 length equals 18 residues. The CDR3: CASTDLTGTGDGVGKLFF. The CDR3 DNA reads as TGTGCCAGCACCGATCTCACCGGGACAGGGGACGGAGTAGGAAAACTGTTTTTT.

The chain combines TRBV4-2 with TRBJ2-5; 8 bases are a match to TRBD1. CDR1 LGHNA and CDR2 YNFKEQ come from the germline V gene. There are 15 residues in the CDR3. V was pared by 1 base and J by 2 bases, with 3 bases of the junction left unmatched. The CDR3 sequence is CASSQARTGQETQYF. The DNA for the CDR3 is TGTGCCAGCAGCCAAGCTCGGACAGGGCAAGAGACCCAGTACTTC.

The chain carries TRBV10-3 and TRBJ2-7; possibly TRBD1 for D (5 bases). The V end lost 10 bases, the J end lost 1 base, and 17 bases lay between the germline ends. CDR3 length: 14 residues. Germline V gene data show CDR1 as ENHRY and CDR2 as SYGVKD. The CDR3 sequence is CATGRVGQSYEQYF. The DNA of the CDR3 is TGTGCCACCGGACGGGTGGGGCAGTCCTACGAGCAGTACTTC.

This clone was recorded once. This chain links TRBV7-3 with TRBJ2-2; tentative D call: TRBD1 (6 bases). Looked up from germline, CDR1 is SGHTA and CDR2 is FQGTGA. This CDR3 has 17 amino acids. V lost 6 bases and J lost 2, with 19 bases in between. CDR3 DNA: TGTGCCAGCAGTCCCACGAGGCAGGGGAAAAACACCGGGGAGCTGTTTTTT. It yields the protein CASSPTRQGKNTGELFF.

The V call is TRBV5-1, the J call TRBJ2-7; D perhaps matches TRBD2 (7 bases). Germline-derived CDR1 and CDR2 are SGHRS and YFSETQ. This CDR3 contains 15 residues. With 5 bases removed from V and 3 bases from J, the gap between germline ends came to 18 bases. The CDR3 here is CASRLMKGGDYEQYF. As DNA, the CDR3 is TGCGCCAGCAGACTAATGAAGGGGGGGGACTACGAGCAGTACTTC. Combining the CDR3 with reference TRBV5-1 and TRBJ2-7 gives the whole variable domain KAGVTQTPRYLIKTRGQQVTLSCSPISGHRSVSWYQQTPGQGLQFLFEYFSETQRNKGNFPGRFSGRQFSNSRSEMNVSTLELGDSALYLCASRLMKGGDYEQYFGPGTRLTVT.

The rearrangement joins TRBV6-5 to TRBJ2-5, with 13 positions matching TRBD2. This CDR3 contains 14 residues. CDR1 is MNHEY and CDR2 is SVGAGI in the germline V gene. Trimming cost V 5 bases and J 4 bases; bases outside gene matches: 1. The CDR3 nucleotides are TGTGCCAGCAGTCGGACTAGCGGGGGAGAGACCCAGTACTTC. Residues: CASSRTSGGETQYF.

The chain recombines TRBV30 with TRBJ2-7, with 7 bases that match TRBD2. After removal of 8 bases from V and 5 bases from J, the junction contained 12 bases not matched to a gene. Germline V lookup: CDR1 GTSNPN, CDR2 SVGIG (reference sequence). This CDR3 is 13 amino acids long. The CDR3 is CATSMTSWHEQYF. The CDR3 nucleotides read TGTGCCACCTCGATGACTAGCTGGCACGAGCAGTACTTC.

The rearrangement uses TRBV7-2 and TRBJ1-2; no firm D call. Trimming shortened V by 5 bases and J by 4 bases, and 11 bases separated the two germline ends. The CDR3 totals 13 residues. Germline V lookup: CDR1 SGHTA, CDR2 FQGNSA. The CDR3 nucleotides read TGTGCCAGCAGCCTAAACCGTGTCTATGGCTACACCTTC. Translation gives CASSLNRVYGYTF.

J is TRBJ1-2 and V is TRBV6-5; tentative D call: TRBD1 (6 bases). The CDR3 extends over 13 amino acids. The V gene lost 2 bases and the J gene lost 2 bases, with 6 bases spanning the gap. Germline V gene sequence: CDR1 MNHEY, CDR2 SVGAGI. This CDR3 is CASSYGQNYGYTF. DNA of the CDR3: TGTGCCAGCAGTTACGGACAGAACTATGGCTACACCTTC.

J is TRBJ1-2 and V is TRBV7-8; TRBD1 matches 8 bases. The CDR3 loop spans 14 amino acids. The V gene's germline CDR1 is SGHVS and CDR2 FQNEAQ. Germline trimming cut 5 bases from V and 4 bases from J; bases unmatched to any gene: 6. The CDR3 DNA is TGTGCCAGCAGCCTTTCCGGACAGGGCTATGGCTACACCTTC. Encoded protein: CASSLSGQGYGYTF. Drawing the rest from reference TRBV7-8 and TRBJ1-2, the complete variable domain is GAGVSQSPRYKVAKRGQDVALRCDPISGHVSLFWYQQALGQGPEFLTYFQNEAQLDKSGLPSDRFFAERPEGSVSTLKIQRTQQEDSAVYLCASSLSGQGYGYTFGSGTRLTVV.

The rearrangement uses TRBV11-2 and TRBJ1-1; the D gene is possibly TRBD1 (5 bases). The V end was cut by 5 bases, the J end by 11 bases, with 15 bases between. The length of the CDR3 is 12 residues. CDR1 is SGHAT and CDR2 is FQNNGV in the germline V gene. The CDR3 region has the DNA TGTGCCAGCAGCGCGACGGGACTAAGGGCTTTCTTT. This encodes CASSATGLRAFF.

V and J are TRBV9 and TRBJ2-6; 9 nucleotides agree with TRBD2. Trimming removed 0 bases from V and 6 bases from J; junction bases left unmatched: 10. The CDR3 consists of 18 residues. From germline, CDR1 is SGDLS and CDR2 YYNGEE. The CDR3 sequence is CASSVGASGALLANVLTF. The CDR3 coding sequence is TGTGCCAGCAGCGTAGGAGCTAGCGGGGCCCTTCTGGCCAACGTCCTGACTTTC.

The chain combines TRBV5-6 with TRBJ1-2, with D tentatively TRBD1 (6 bases). This CDR3 has 14 residues. V lost 0 bases and J lost 3, with 9 bases in between. CDR1 SGHDT and CDR2 YYEEEE come from the germline V gene. The CDR3 nucleotides are TGTGCCAGCAGCTTGGATAGGGGGTACTATGGCTACACCTTC. Protein product: CASSLDRGYYGYTF.

The J gene is TRBJ1-3, the V gene TRBV4-3, with 8 positions matching TRBD1. CDR1 is LGHNA, CDR2 YSLEER, per germline. The ends lost 3 bases at V and 0 bases at J; junction bases unmatched: 1. The CDR3 is made up of 15 amino acids. CDR3 DNA: TGCGCCAGCAGCCAGGGGACAGGCTCTGGAAACACCATATATTTT. Protein: CASSQGTGSGNTIYF.

The V call is TRBV28, the J call TRBJ2-7; TRBD1 agrees at 9 bases. The CDR3 totals 14 residues. Germline V gene data show CDR1 as MDHEN and CDR2 as SYDVKM. V shed 3 bases and J 3 bases; nucleotides not matched to a gene: 3. The CDR3 bases are TGTGCCAGCAGTTTTGGACAGGGGTTCTACGAGCAGTACTTC. Amino acids: CASSFGQGFYEQYF.

This chain links TRBV13 with TRBJ2-3; 12 nucleotides match TRBD2. V trimming: 3 bases; J trimming: 2 bases; junction bases outside the gene matches: 3. The CDR3 has 16 residues. The germline gives CDR1 PRHDT, CDR2 FYEKMQ (reference sequence). The CDR3 loop reads CASSLGLAGNTDTQYF. DNA for the CDR3: TGTGCCAGCAGCTTGGGACTAGCGGGTAACACAGATACGCAGTATTTT.

The rearrangement joins TRBV25-1 to TRBJ2-2; D unresolved. Trimming took 5 bases from V and 3 from J, leaving 10 bases between them. Germline V gives CDR1 MGHDK, CDR2 SYGVNS. The CDR3 runs 14 residues. CDR3 residues: CASSLNRDTGELFF. CDR3 bases: TGTGCCAGCAGTCTCAACAGAGACACCGGGGAGCTGTTTTTT.

The V call is TRBV18, the J call TRBJ1-1, with TRBD1 matching 9 bases. V was clipped by 2 bases and J by 2 bases; unmatched bases: 0. Germline assignment: CDR1 KGHSH and CDR2 LQKENI. The length of the CDR3 is 14 residues. The CDR3 reads CASSPTGGNTEAFF. The DNA of the CDR3 is TGTGCCAGCTCACCAACAGGGGGCAACACTGAAGCTTTCTTT.

The V call is TRBV7-6, the J call TRBJ2-3; D call uncertain. Per the germline V gene, CDR1 is SGHVS and CDR2 is FNYEAQ. The V and J ends lost 1 base and 3 bases respectively, with 14 bases between them. The CDR3 has 16 residues. CDR3 amino acids: CASSLVADTRTDTQYF. Written as DNA, the CDR3 is TGTGCCAGCAGCTTAGTTGCGGATACAAGAACAGATACGCAGTATTTT. The entire variable domain, with the rest obtained from reference TRBV7-6 and TRBJ2-3, is as follows: GAGVSQSPRYKVTKRGQDVALRCDPISGHVSLYWYRQALGQGPEFLTYFNYEAQQDKSGLPNDRFSAERPEGSISTLTIQRTEQRDSAMYRCASSLVADTRTDTQYFGPGTRLTVL.

The chain combines TRBV4-1 with TRBJ2-5; D gene ambiguous. V lost 3 bases, J lost 0 bases, and 11 bases lay in between. This CDR3 comprises 15 residues. The germline CDR1 and CDR2 sequences are MGHRA and YSYEKL. The DNA for the CDR3 is TGCGCCAGCAGCCAGGTAGCCGGAAACCAAGAGACCCAGTACTTC. Translated, it gives CASSQVAGNQETQYF.

This clone was seen a single time. The genes are TRBV5-1 and TRBJ1-4; maybe TRBD1 (5 bases). Germline-derived CDR1 and CDR2 are SGHRS and YFSETQ. This CDR3 has 15 residues. Trimming cost V 4 bases and J 5 bases, with 15 bases left between them. The CDR3 region has the DNA TGCGCCAGCAGCCCGTCGGGGGTGGAGAATGAAAAACTGTTTTTT. It codes for CASSPSGVENEKLFF.

This clone was seen only once. CDR3 bases: TGTGCCAGCAGCGACAGGGTAGGAAACACCATATATTTT. Encoded protein: CASSDRVGNTIYF. This chain connects TRBV11-2 to TRBJ1-3; 7 bases are a match to TRBD1. Looked up from germline, CDR1 is SGHAT and CDR2 is FQNNGV. With V trimmed by 5 bases and J by 4 bases, 2 bases remained unmatched. This CDR3 is built from 13 residues.

The V gene is TRBV5-1, the J gene TRBJ2-1; 10 bases agree with TRBD2. The ends lost 6 bases at V and 4 bases at J; junction bases unmatched: 4. The CDR3 is 14 amino acids. Germline V gene data show CDR1 as SGHRS and CDR2 as YFSETQ. The CDR3 reads CASTLSGGYNEQFF. CDR3 nucleotides: TGCGCCAGCACCCTTAGCGGGGGGTACAATGAGCAGTTCTTC.